This TCR beta chain was documented in a study of OX40 agonist ivuxolimab in advanced cancers. Findings and caveats of the study: Dosing at 0.1 to 3.0 mg/kg was accompanied by clonal expansion of CD4+ and CD8+ blood T cells by week 6.

Remarks on this clone: Antigen unknown.

The method was immunoSEQ multiplex PCR; TCRdb's version includes in-frame clones alone and lacks a portion of them. The sample lists approximately 75,000 clones, about 83% occurring once. Excluded were patients having autoimmune disease history or systemic immunosuppression. The sampling schedule covered blood at baseline, cycle 4 day 1, and cycle 7 day 1. Per the germline V gene, CDR1 is LGHNT and CDR2 is FRNRAP. Deletions cut 5 bases from V and 9 bases from J, with 14 bases between. The CDR3 contains 14 residues. Material: CD4+ or CD8+ T cells sorted from blood, obtained in a trial of the OX40 agonist ivuxolimab. The chain is built from TRBV12-5 and TRBJ1-6; D is uncertain. This sequence originates from an adult with an advanced solid tumor such as melanoma, head and neck, liver or kidney cancer. In DNA form, the CDR3 reads TGTGCTAGTGGTGGGTCTCAGGTCGGTTCACCCCTCCACTTT. This encodes CASGGSQVGSPLHF.